This T cell receptor beta chain was sequenced in a study of shared clonotypes between healthy human individuals. Study context: Per-donor plates numbered three CD4 naive, three CD4 memory, two CD8 naive and one CD8 memory. Findings and caveats of the study: Sequencing depth was expected to influence donor clonotype sharing.

CD4+ cells yielded CD45RA+ naive and CD45RA-negative memory subsets. Details on this clone: Its specificity is unknown.

Profiled with immunoSEQ multiplex PCR; TCRdb holds only in-frame clones, not every one. The data contain about 2.5 million clones, about 90% of them singletons. The sequencing input was naive CD4+ T cells from PBMCs. Sample subset: CD45RA+ positively selected. The sequence was collected from a man younger than 30 in good health. Some clones in this sample may be carry-over from other donors' samples.

In DNA, the CDR3 is TGTGCCAGCATAAAGGGGCCCAATCAGCCCCAGCATTTT. This sequence encodes CASIKGPNQPQHF. The chain couples TRBV6-1 to TRBJ1-5; possible D gene TRBD1, 5 bases. Deletions cut 7 bases from V and 3 bases from J, with 10 bases between. Germline CDR1 MNHNS, CDR2 SASEGT. The CDR3 is 13 residues long.